A selection of T cell receptor beta chains follows, all from one sample in a study of TIL therapy for anti-PD-1-resistant metastatic lung cancer. Produced via immunoSEQ multiplex PCR; TCRdb's table is partial and in-frame only. The sample has approximately 45,000 clones, roughly 85% seen once. The sample here was blood, taken at baseline. These TCRs come from a man aged 65 to 85 with non-small cell lung cancer. Each CDR3 is given with its conserved first and last residue. D genes are given only for firm matches. Expanded clones get a size class; other rows say once, few or many, or leave the size out.

>.|TRBV28|.|TRBJ2-5|12
CASSAAQETQYF
TGTGCCAGCAGCGCCGCCCAAGAGACCCAGTACTTC
>.|TRBV27|.|TRBJ2-2|18
CASSLVGVVGANTGELFF
TGTGCCAGCAGCCTTGTGGGGGTGGTGGGAGCGAACACCGGGGAGCTGTTTTTT
>.|TRBV19|TRBD2|TRBJ2-1|17
CASRGQLAGISGDEQFF
TGTGCCAGCAGAGGGCAACTAGCGGGAATTTCGGGCGATGAGCAGTTCTTC
>.|TRBV18|TRBD1|TRBJ1-5|15
CASSPMGQGNQPQHF
TGTGCCAGCTCACCTATGGGACAGGGGAATCAGCCCCAGCATTTT
>.|TRBV13|.|TRBJ2-6|15
CASSLLPSGANVLTF
TGTGCCAGCAGCTTACTCCCCTCTGGGGCCAACGTCCTGACTTTC
>.|TRBV9|.|TRBJ2-1|15
CASSVGRSSYNEQFF
TGTGCCAGCAGCGTAGGTCGGAGCTCCTACAATGAGCAGTTCTTC
>.|TRBV6-1|.|TRBJ2-3|15
CASSPERSGTDTQYF
TGTGCCAGCAGCCCCGAAAGATCTGGCACAGATACGCAGTATTTT
>.|TRBV11-2|.|TRBJ1-5|15
CASSLDGRGGQPQHF
TGTGCCAGCAGCTTAGATGGTCGGGGGGGTCAGCCCCAGCATTTT
>few|TRBV19|TRBD1|TRBJ2-7|14
CASSSRDRVVEQYF
TGTGCCAGTAGTTCCCGGGACAGGGTTGTCGAGCAGTACTTC
>.|TRBV15|.|TRBJ2-2|13
CATSRDNAGELFF
TGTGCCACCAGCAGAGACAATGCCGGGGAGCTGTTTTTT
>.|TRBV6-1|.|TRBJ1-4|14
CASRDRTRHEKLFF
TGTGCCAGCCGTGACAGGACGCGCCATGAAAAACTGTTTTTT
>few|TRBV5-1|TRBD1|TRBJ2-7|15
CASSLDRGFSYEQYF
TGCGCCAGCAGCTTGGACAGGGGCTTCTCCTACGAGCAGTACTTC
>.|TRBV28|.|TRBJ1-2|13
CASSPDRSYGYTF
TGTGCCAGCAGTCCCGACAGATCTTATGGCTACACCTTC
>.|TRBV5-4|.|TRBJ2-5|14
CASSPGNRRETQYF
TGTGCCAGCAGCCCAGGGAACAGGCGCGAGACCCAGTACTTC
>.|TRBV19|TRBD1|TRBJ1-2|17
CASSIKGQGHHDYGYTF
TGTGCCAGTAGTATAAAGGGACAGGGGCACCATGACTATGGCTACACCTTC
>.|TRBV14|.|TRBJ1-4|17
CASSQGVAGSTNEKLFF
TGTGCCAGCAGCCAAGGAGTGGCGGGGAGCACTAATGAAAAACTGTTTTTT
>.|TRBV5-1|.|TRBJ2-5|12
CASSLEKETQYF
TGCGCCAGCAGCTTGGAAAAAGAGACCCAGTACTTC
>.|TRBV27|TRBD2|TRBJ2-1|18
CASSLAPLRAGVSNEQFF
TGTGCCAGCAGTTTAGCCCCCCTTCGAGCGGGAGTTTCCAATGAGCAGTTCTTC
>.|TRBV5-1|TRBD2|TRBJ2-3|15
CASSLGLASTDTQYF
TGCGCCAGCAGCTTGGGACTAGCGAGCACAGATACGCAGTATTTT
>.|TRBV25-1|TRBD1|TRBJ2-7|14
CASSQTGIVYEQYF
TGTGCCAGCAGTCAGACAGGGATTGTCTACGAGCAGTACTTC
>.|TRBV15|TRBD1|TRBJ1-2|13
CATSDRGLIGYTF
TGTGCCACCAGCGACAGGGGTTTAATTGGCTACACCTTC
>.|TRBV11-2|.|TRBJ2-3|17
CASSLEGQGMGTDTQYF
TGTGCCAGCAGCTTAGAGGGCCAGGGGATGGGCACAGATACGCAGTATTTT
>.|TRBV19|.|TRBJ2-3|15
CASSIPTSSTDTQYF
TGTGCCAGTAGTATTCCGACTAGTTCCACAGATACGCAGTATTTT
>.|TRBV28|.|TRBJ2-2|15
CASSLFYKYTGELFF
TGTGCCAGCAGTTTATTCTACAAATACACCGGGGAGCTGTTTTTT
>.|TRBV28|.|TRBJ2-7|14
CASSLGGDSYEQYF
TGTGCCAGCAGTTTAGGAGGGGACTCCTACGAGCAGTACTTC
>.|TRBV21-1|.|TRBJ2-5|18
CASSNRTGTSFSKETQYF
TGTGCCAGCAGCAATAGAACCGGGACTAGCTTTTCCAAAGAGACCCAGTACTTC
>.|TRBV5-1|TRBD1|TRBJ2-1|13
CASSLRGQNEQFF
TGCGCCAGCAGCCTCAGGGGGCAGAATGAGCAGTTCTTC
>.|TRBV5-5|.|TRBJ1-4|16
CASSLFQQGTNEKLFF
TGTGCCAGCAGCTTGTTCCAGCAGGGCACTAATGAAAAACTGTTTTTT
>.|TRBV6-1|.|TRBJ2-1|14
CASSAPLSYNEQFF
TGTGCCAGCAGTGCCCCCCTCTCCTACAATGAGCAGTTCTTC